This TCR beta chain came from a study of blood T cell repertoires in COVID-19. In the study overall: Researchers got acute and convalescent COVID-19 samples from the United States, Italy and Spain. From T cells, B-cell-depleted T cells, or PBMCs came the material, which was cDNA or gDNA.

Under the authors' procedure: It was from reference gene primer amplification that nucleated cell counts were estimated. The repertoire was sequenced with immunoSEQ multiplex PCR; TCRdb's copy has only in-frame clones and lacks some. That table gives V, J and clone size, and the DNA gave D and trimming. The sample yields 160,000 or so clones, roughly 80% seen once. The CDR3 is 15 residues long. V was pared by 4 bases and J by 3 bases, with 13 bases between. CDR1 and CDR2 from the germline V gene are SGHRS and YFSETQ. This sequence originates from a woman aged 70 to 79 with acute or convalescent COVID-19. Sequencing input: peripheral blood. V and J are TRBV5-1 and TRBJ1-4; TRBD1 is a possible D gene (5 bases). The CDR3 region is CASSRGGASNEKLFF. CDR3 DNA sequence: TGCGCCAGCAGCCGTGGAGGGGCTTCTAATGAAAAACTGTTTTTT.